A single count supports the clone carrying this TCR beta chain. This record belongs to a study of blood T cell repertoires in COVID-19. From germline, CDR1 is MNHNY and CDR2 SVGAGI (reference sequence). The ends were cut back, 5 bases at V and 1 base at J, with 18 bases in the middle. CDR3 length equals 17 residues. Measured with immunoSEQ multiplex PCR; TCRdb has only the in-frame clones, and not every one. The sample records hundreds of thousands of clones, roughly nine tenths being singletons. The sample was peripheral blood. The chain links TRBV6-6 to TRBJ2-1; no clear D. The receptor comes from a woman in her 30s with COVID-19, enrolled during active disease. The CDR3 loop is CASSPDTTFSSYNEQFF. CDR3 nucleotide sequence: TGTGCCAGCAGTCCGGATACTACCTTTTCTTCCTACAATGAGCAGTTCTTC.